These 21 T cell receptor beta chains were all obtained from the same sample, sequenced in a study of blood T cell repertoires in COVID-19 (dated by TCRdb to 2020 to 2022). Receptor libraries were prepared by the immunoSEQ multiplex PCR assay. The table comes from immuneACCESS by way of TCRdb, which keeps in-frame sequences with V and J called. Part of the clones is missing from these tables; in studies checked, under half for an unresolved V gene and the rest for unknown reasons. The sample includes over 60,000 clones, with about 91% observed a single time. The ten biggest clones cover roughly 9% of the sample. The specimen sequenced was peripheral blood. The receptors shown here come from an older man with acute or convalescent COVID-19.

The DNA for the CDR3 is TGTGCCAGCGGGGCCGGCCCCCTCGGGGAGACCCAGTACTTC. Its translation is CASGAGPLGETQYF. V is TRBV6-5 and J is TRBJ2-5; possible D gene TRBD1, 5 bases. Germline V gene lookup returns CDR1 MNHEY and CDR2 SVGAGI. The CDR3 consists of 14 residues. Trimming took off 8 bases at V and 5 bases at J, with 18 bases between the two ends.

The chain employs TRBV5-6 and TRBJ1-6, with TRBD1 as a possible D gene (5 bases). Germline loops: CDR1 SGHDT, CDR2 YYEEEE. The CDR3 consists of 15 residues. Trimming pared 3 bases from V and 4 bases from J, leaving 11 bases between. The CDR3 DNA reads TGTGCCAGCAGCTACAGACAGTCATATAATTCACCCCTCCACTTT. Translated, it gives CASSYRQSYNSPLHF.

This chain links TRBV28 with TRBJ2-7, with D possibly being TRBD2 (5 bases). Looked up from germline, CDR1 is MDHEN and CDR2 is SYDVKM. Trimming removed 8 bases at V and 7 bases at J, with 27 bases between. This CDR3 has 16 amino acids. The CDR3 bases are TGTGCCAGCCCCCCCTCCCGGGGTCAGGTCCGTGAAGAGCAGTACTTC. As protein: CASPPSRGQVREEQYF.

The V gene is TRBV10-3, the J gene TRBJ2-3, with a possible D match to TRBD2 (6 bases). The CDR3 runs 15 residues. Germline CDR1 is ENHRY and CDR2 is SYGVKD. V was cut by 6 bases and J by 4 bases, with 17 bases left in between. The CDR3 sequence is CAISEAGRGSDTQYF. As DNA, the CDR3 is TGTGCCATCAGCGAAGCGGGCCGGGGCTCAGATACGCAGTATTTT.

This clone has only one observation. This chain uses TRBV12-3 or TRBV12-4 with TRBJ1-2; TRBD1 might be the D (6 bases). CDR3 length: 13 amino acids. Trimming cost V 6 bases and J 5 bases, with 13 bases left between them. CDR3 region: CASSPLGAYGYTF. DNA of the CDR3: TGTGCCAGCAGCCCTTTGGGGGCATATGGCTACACCTTC.

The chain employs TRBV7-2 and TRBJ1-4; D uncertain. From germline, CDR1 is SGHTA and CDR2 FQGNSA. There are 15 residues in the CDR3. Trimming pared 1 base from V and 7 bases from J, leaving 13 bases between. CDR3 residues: CASSLVNTRGEKLFF. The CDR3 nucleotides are TGTGCCAGCAGCTTAGTTAATACTCGGGGTGAAAAACTGTTTTTT.

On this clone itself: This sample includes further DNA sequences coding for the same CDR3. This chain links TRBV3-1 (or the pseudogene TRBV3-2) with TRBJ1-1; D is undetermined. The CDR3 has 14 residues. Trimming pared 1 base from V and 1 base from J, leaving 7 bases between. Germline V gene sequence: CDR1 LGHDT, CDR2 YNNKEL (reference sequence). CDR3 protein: CASSQGGGNTEAFF. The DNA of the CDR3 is TGTGCCAGCAGCCAAGGAGGTGGGAACACTGAAGCTTTCTTT.

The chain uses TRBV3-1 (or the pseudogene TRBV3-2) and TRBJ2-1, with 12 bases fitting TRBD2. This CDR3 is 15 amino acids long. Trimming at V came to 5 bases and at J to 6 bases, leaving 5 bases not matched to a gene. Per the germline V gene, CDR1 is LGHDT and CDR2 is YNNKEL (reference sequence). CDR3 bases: TGTGCCAGCAGCTATGCTAGCGGGGGGGGCAATGAGCAGTTCTTC. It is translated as CASSYASGGGNEQFF.

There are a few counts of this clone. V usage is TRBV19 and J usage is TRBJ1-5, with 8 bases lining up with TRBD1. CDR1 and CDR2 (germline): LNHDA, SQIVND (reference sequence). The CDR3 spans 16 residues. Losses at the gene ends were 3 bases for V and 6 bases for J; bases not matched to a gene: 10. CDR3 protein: CASSIKRTGPSQPQHF. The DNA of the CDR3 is TGTGCCAGTAGTATTAAAAGGACAGGGCCTTCTCAGCCCCAGCATTTT.

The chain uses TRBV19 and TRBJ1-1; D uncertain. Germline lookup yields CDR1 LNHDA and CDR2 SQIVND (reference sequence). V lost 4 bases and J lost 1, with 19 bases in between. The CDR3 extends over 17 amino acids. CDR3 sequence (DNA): TGTGCCAGTAGTACCCGTTTGTGGCGGCGAGGGAACACTGAAGCTTTCTTT. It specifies CASSTRLWRRGNTEAFF.

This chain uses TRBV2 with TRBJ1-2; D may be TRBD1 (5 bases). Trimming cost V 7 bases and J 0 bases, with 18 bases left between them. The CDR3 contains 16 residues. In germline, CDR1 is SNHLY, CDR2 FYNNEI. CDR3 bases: TGTGCCAGCATAAAGGGGAGGAATTCAGCTAACTATGGCTACACCTTC. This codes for CASIKGRNSANYGYTF.

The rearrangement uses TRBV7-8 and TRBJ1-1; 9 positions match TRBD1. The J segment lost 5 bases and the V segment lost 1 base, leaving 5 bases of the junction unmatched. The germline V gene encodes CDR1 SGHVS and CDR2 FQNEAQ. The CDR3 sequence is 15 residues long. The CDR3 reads CASSLENRGLTEAFF. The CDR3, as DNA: TGTGCCAGCAGCTTAGAAAACAGGGGGCTTACTGAAGCTTTCTTT.

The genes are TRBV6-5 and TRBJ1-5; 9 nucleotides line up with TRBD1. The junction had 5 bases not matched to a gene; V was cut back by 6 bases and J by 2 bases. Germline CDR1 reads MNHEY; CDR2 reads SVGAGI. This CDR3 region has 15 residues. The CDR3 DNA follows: TGTGCCAGCAGGCGGACAGGGGAGGGCAATCAGCCCCAGCATTTT. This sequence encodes CASRRTGEGNQPQHF.

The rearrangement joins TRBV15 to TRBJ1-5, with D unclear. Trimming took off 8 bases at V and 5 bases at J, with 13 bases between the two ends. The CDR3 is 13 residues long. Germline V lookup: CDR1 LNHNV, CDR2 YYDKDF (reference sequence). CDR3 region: CATARVFDQPQHF. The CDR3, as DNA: TGTGCCACCGCTCGAGTCTTCGATCAGCCCCAGCATTTT.

Written as DNA, the CDR3 is TGTGCCAGCAGGTTTTCGTCCTATAATTCACCCCTCCACTTT. This encodes CASRFSSYNSPLHF. The chain links TRBV2 to TRBJ1-6; no firm D call. The CDR3 totals 14 residues. Germline V CDR1 and CDR2: SNHLY, FYNNEI. The ends were cut back, 6 bases at V and 1 base at J, with 7 bases in the middle. Variable domain in full (rest from reference TRBV2 and TRBJ1-6): EPEVTQTPSHQVTQMGQEVILRCVPISNHLYFYWYRQILGQKVEFLVSFYNNEISEKSEIFDDQFSVERPDGSNFTLKIRSTKLEDSAMYFCASRFSSYNSPLHFGNGTRLTVT.

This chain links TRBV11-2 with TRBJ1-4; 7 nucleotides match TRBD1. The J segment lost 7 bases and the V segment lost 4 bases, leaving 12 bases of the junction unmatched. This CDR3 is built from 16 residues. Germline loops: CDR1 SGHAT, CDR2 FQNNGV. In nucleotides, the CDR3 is TGTGCCAGCAGCTCCGGGGACAGACTGGGTGTTGAAAAACTGTTTTTT. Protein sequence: CASSSGDRLGVEKLFF.

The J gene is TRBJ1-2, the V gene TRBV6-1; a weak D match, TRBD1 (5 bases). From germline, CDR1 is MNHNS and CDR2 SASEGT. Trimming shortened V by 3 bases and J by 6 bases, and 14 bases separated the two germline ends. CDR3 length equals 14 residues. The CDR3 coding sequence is TGTGCCAGCAGTGACGGGGGGACGTTGGATGGCTACACCTTC. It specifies CASSDGGTLDGYTF.

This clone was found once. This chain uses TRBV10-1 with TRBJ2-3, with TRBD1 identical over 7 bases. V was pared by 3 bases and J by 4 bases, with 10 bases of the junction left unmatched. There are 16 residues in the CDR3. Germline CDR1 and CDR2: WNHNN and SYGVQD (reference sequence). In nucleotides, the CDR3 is TGCGCCAGCAGTGAAGAGACAGGGTGGATTGCAGATACGCAGTATTTT. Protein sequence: CASSEETGWIADTQYF.

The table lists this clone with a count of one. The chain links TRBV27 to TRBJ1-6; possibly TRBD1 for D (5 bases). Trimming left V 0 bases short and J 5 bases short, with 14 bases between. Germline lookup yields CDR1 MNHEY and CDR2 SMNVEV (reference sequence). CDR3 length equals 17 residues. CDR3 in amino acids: CASSLSRRVRHNSPLHF. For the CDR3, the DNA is TGTGCCAGCAGTTTATCGCGCAGGGTTAGGCATAATTCACCCCTCCACTTT.

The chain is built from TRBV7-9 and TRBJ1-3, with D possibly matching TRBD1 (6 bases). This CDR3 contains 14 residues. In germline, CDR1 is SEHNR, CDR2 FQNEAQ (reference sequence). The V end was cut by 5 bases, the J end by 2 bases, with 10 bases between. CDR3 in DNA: TGTGCCAGCAGCGAACAGGGAGCTGGAAACACCATATATTTT. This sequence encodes CASSEQGAGNTIYF.

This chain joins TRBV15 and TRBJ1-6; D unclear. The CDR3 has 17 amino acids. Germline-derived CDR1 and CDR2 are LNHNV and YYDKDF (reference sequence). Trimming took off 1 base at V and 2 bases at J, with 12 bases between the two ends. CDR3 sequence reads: CATSRGSELPYNSPLHF. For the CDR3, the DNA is TGTGCCACCAGCAGAGGCAGCGAGCTCCCCTATAATTCACCCCTCCACTTT. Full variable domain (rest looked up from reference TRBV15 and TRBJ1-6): DAMVIQNPRYQVTQFGKPVTLSCSQTLNHNVMYWYQQKSSQAPKLLFHYYDKDFNNEADTPDNFQSRRPNTSFCFLDIRSPGLGDTAMYLCATSRGSELPYNSPLHFGNGTRLTVT.